This T cell receptor beta chain was profiled in a study of shared clonotypes between healthy human individuals. A split of CD4+ cells into CD45RA+ naive and CD45RA-negative memory subsets was performed. Germline V gene sequence: CDR1 MNHEY, CDR2 SVGAGI. V was trimmed by 0 bases and J by 3 bases, leaving 11 bases between them. The CDR3 has 15 residues. Profiled with immunoSEQ multiplex PCR; TCRdb holds only in-frame clones, not every one. The sample holds some 500,000 clones, around 96% seen once. The sequence was obtained from a woman in her 30s in good health. Specimen: naive CD4+ T cells sorted from blood. The subset denotes: CD45RA+ positively selected. V is TRBV6-5 and J is TRBJ1-1, with D unclear. The CDR3: CASSYSSRLDTEAFF. The CDR3 DNA sequence: TGTGCCAGCAGTTACTCATCCAGATTAGACACTGAAGCTTTCTTT.